The 17 T cell receptor beta chains reported below all come from one sample, sequenced in a study of blood T cell repertoires in COVID-19. Measured with immunoSEQ multiplex PCR; TCRdb has only the in-frame clones, and not every one. The sample lists 45,000 to 55,000 clones, approximately 89% occurring once. Material: peripheral blood. These receptors were taken from a woman of 80 years or more with acute or convalescent COVID-19.

The chain uses TRBV3-1 (or the pseudogene TRBV3-2) and TRBJ1-3, with a weak D call TRBD1 (6 bases). This CDR3 is 16 amino acids long. The V end was cut by 4 bases, the J end by 0 bases, with 13 bases between. In germline, CDR1 is LGHDT, CDR2 YNNKEL (reference sequence). As DNA, the CDR3 is TGTGCCAGCAGCCGATGGGACACATACTCTGGAAACACCATATATTTT. Residues: CASSRWDTYSGNTIYF.

The chain's CDR3 is CASSQIDNSLRGYTF. The CDR3 bases are TGCGCCAGCAGCCAAATTGACAACTCCCTTAGGGGCTACACCTTC. The J gene is TRBJ1-2, the V gene TRBV5-1; no firm D call. There are 15 residues in the CDR3. With 4 bases removed from V and 8 bases from J, the gap between germline ends came to 21 bases. Germline CDR1 reads SGHRS; CDR2 reads YFSETQ. The full variable domain, completed using reference TRBV5-1 and TRBJ1-2, is KAGVTQTPRYLIKTRGQQVTLSCSPISGHRSVSWYQQTPGQGLQFLFEYFSETQRNKGNFPGRFSGRQFSNSRSEMNVSTLELGDSALYLCASSQIDNSLRGYTFGSGTRLTVV.

V is TRBV5-1 and J is TRBJ1-2; D ambiguous. V was shortened by 5 bases and J by 7 bases, with 18 bases between the two germline ends. The V gene's germline CDR1 is SGHRS and CDR2 YFSETQ. The CDR3 loop spans 14 amino acids. The chain's CDR3 is CASSPSDNLRGYTF. As DNA, the CDR3 is TGCGCCAGCAGTCCATCCGATAATCTACGTGGCTACACCTTC.

The chain links TRBV6-5 to TRBJ1-5, with D unresolved. Between the trimmed V and J ends, which lost 4 bases and 4 bases, there was a span of 14 bases. Looked up from germline, CDR1 is MNHEY and CDR2 is SVGAGI. The CDR3 runs to 15 residues. The CDR3 reads CASSWNRGSNQPQHF. For the CDR3, the DNA is TGTGCCAGCAGTTGGAACCGCGGGAGTAATCAGCCCCAGCATTTT.

A word on this clone: Its ends do not fully match the called genes, so a read error is possible. V gene TRBV7-7 combines with J gene TRBJ2-5, with 11 bases identical to TRBD2. CDR1 and CDR2 from the germline V gene are SSHAT and FNYEAQ (reference sequence). The CDR3 has 15 residues. DNA for the CDR3: TGTGCTAGCAGCTCGGGGACTAGCGGATTAGAGACCCAGTACTTC. Protein sequence: CASSSGTSGLETQYF.

Here the CDR3 reads CASSLRPGSSYNEQFF. In DNA, the CDR3 is TGCGCCAGCAGCTTACGCCCTGGTAGCTCCTACAATGAGCAGTTCTTC. The chain uses TRBV5-1 and TRBJ2-1; D not resolved. The CDR3 has 16 amino acids. The germline CDR1 and CDR2 sequences are SGHRS and YFSETQ. V was shortened by 2 bases and J by 0 bases, with 12 bases between the two germline ends.

The V gene is TRBV5-1, the J gene TRBJ2-3; the D is unclear. CDR1 SGHRS and CDR2 YFSETQ come from the germline V gene. This CDR3 has 14 amino acids. V lost 0 bases to trimming and J lost 2 bases, with 7 bases between them. For the CDR3, the DNA is TGCGCCAGCAGCTTGGAGCCCCCCACAGATACGCAGTATTTT. Amino acid sequence: CASSLEPPTDTQYF.

The CDR3 sequence is CASSLDNGEIRQAFF. CDR3 nucleotides: TGTGCCAGCAGCTTAGACAACGGGGAGATTCGACAAGCTTTCTTT. This rearrangement joins TRBV7-8 to TRBJ1-1; D unresolved. From germline, CDR1 is SGHVS and CDR2 FQNEAQ. V lost 1 base and J 9 bases, leaving 18 bases between the germline ends. This CDR3 region has 15 residues.

The rearrangement links TRBV5-1 to TRBJ2-1; D is perhaps TRBD2 (6 bases). Per germline, CDR1 SGHRS and CDR2 YFSETQ. The CDR3 covers 14 residues. V dropped 3 bases and J dropped 5 bases, with 12 bases sitting between them. CDR3 amino acids: CASSSGLGDNEQFF. The CDR3, as DNA: TGCGCCAGCAGCTCGGGACTCGGAGACAATGAGCAGTTCTTC. The complete variable domain, with remaining parts taken from reference TRBV5-1 and TRBJ2-1, reads KAGVTQTPRYLIKTRGQQVTLSCSPISGHRSVSWYQQTPGQGLQFLFEYFSETQRNKGNFPGRFSGRQFSNSRSEMNVSTLELGDSALYLCASSSGLGDNEQFFGPGTRLTVL.

The V and J genes are TRBV27 and TRBJ2-7; 10 nucleotides line up with TRBD2. V shed 5 bases and J 3 bases; nucleotides not matched to a gene: 4. The germline V gene has CDR1 MNHEY and CDR2 SMNVEV (reference sequence). There are 14 residues in the CDR3. The CDR3 loop reads CASSGTSANYEQYF. CDR3 DNA: TGTGCCAGCAGTGGGACTAGCGCCAACTACGAGCAGTACTTC.

The gene calls are TRBV5-1 and TRBJ2-1; 9 bases line up with TRBD1. The germline gives CDR1 SGHRS, CDR2 YFSETQ. The length of the CDR3 is 13 residues. V dropped 4 bases and J dropped 5; count of bases not matched to a gene: 1. CDR3 coding DNA: TGCGCCAGCAGCCGGGACAGGGACAATGAGCAGTTCTTC. Its translation is CASSRDRDNEQFF. Full variable domain (remainder filled in from reference TRBV5-1 and TRBJ2-1): KAGVTQTPRYLIKTRGQQVTLSCSPISGHRSVSWYQQTPGQGLQFLFEYFSETQRNKGNFPGRFSGRQFSNSRSEMNVSTLELGDSALYLCASSRDRDNEQFFGPGTRLTVL.

This sequence joins TRBV28 and TRBJ1-5, with TRBD1 identical over 7 bases. CDR1 and CDR2 from the germline V gene are MDHEN and SYDVKM. This CDR3 has 15 residues. Trimming took 6 bases from V and 0 from J; bases not matched to a gene: 5. The CDR3 DNA follows: TGTGCCAGCAGCGAGACAGGGTATAGCAATCAGCCCCAGCATTTT. Its translation is CASSETGYSNQPQHF.

The chain couples TRBV6-6 to TRBJ1-4; D remains ambiguous. CDR1 and CDR2 from the germline V gene are MNHNY and SVGAGI (reference sequence). This CDR3 is 16 amino acids long. V lost 2 bases and J lost 3, with 13 bases in between. The CDR3: CASSYRPGLSNEKLFF. The DNA of the CDR3 is TGTGCCAGCAGTTACCGGCCGGGGTTGTCTAATGAAAAACTGTTTTTT.

The chain joins TRBV25-1 to TRBJ2-2, with 8 bases matching TRBD1. Germline CDR1 MGHDK, CDR2 SYGVNS. CDR3 length: 15 residues. V shed 3 bases and J 4 bases; nucleotides not matched to a gene: 4. DNA for the CDR3: TGTGCCAGCAGTGAGAGACAGGGGTTCACCGGGGAGCTGTTTTTT. Its protein is CASSERQGFTGELFF.

The chain has TRBV10-3 and TRBJ2-2; no clear D. Germline V gene data show CDR1 as ENHRY and CDR2 as SYGVKD. The CDR3 spans 14 residues. V shed 0 bases and J shed 3 bases, with 5 bases lying between them. CDR3 DNA: TGTGCCATCAGTGAGTCGATAGACACCGGGGAGCTGTTTTTT. It specifies CAISESIDTGELFF.

A single count supports this clone. Here the CDR3 reads CASGTGGQPQHF. The CDR3 DNA reads TGTGCCAGCGGGACAGGGGGTCAGCCCCAGCATTTT. The chain has TRBV2 and TRBJ1-5; 11 bases are a match to TRBD1. Per germline, CDR1 SNHLY and CDR2 FYNNEI. There are 12 residues in the CDR3. V was clipped by 8 bases and J by 6 bases; unmatched bases: 0.

The chain couples TRBV5-1 to TRBJ2-2; 8 bases agree with TRBD1. CDR1 and CDR2 from the germline V gene are SGHRS and YFSETQ. The CDR3 is made up of 16 amino acids. The V segment lost 1 base and the J segment 3 bases; nucleotides outside the gene matches: 5. The CDR3 nucleotides read TGCGCCAGCAGCTTGTTCGGGACAGGAGACACCGGGGAGCTGTTTTTT. This sequence encodes CASSLFGTGDTGELFF.